This T cell receptor (beta chain) appears in the sequencing data of a study of blood T cell repertoires in COVID-19 (TCRdb year 2020). Turning to the overall study: Samples covering the acute and convalescent phases of COVID-19 were provided by collaborators in the United States, Italy and Spain. HLA class I and class II types, where available, came from metadata supplied by the sample provider rather than from assay-based typing. The material from the prospective study consisted of cDNA or gDNA derived from T cells, B-cell-depleted T cells, or PBMCs. A freely available public database, intended as a resource for researchers studying the immune response to SARS-CoV-2, is where the repertoires were released. Deeply sampled blood TCRbeta repertoires from subjects exposed to, actively infected with, or recovered from COVID-19 were included in the dataset. A de-identified subject ID, COVID-19 status, age in years and sex were almost always included in the sample metadata. Samples came from the ongoing ImmuneRACE study (first 160 participants) plus 1,254 subjects from 6 global collaborators. What the study reported, not specific to this receptor: How much clinical and demographic metadata was included differed by source and by participant, and the metadata was provided uncurated.

Trimmed from V: 8 bases; trimmed from J: 7 bases; junction bases lacking a gene match: 5. Taken from cysteine to phenylalanine, the CDR3 has 13 residues. The only DNA kept is the CDR3, 39 bases in frame from the first base. Via the germline V gene, CDR1 is LGHNT and CDR2 FRNRAP. TCRbeta CDR3 regions were amplified from genomic DNA by means of the immunoSEQ Assay, a bias-controlled multiplex PCR. The authors' pipeline ran thus. The number of nucleated cells in each sample was estimated by amplification of reference gene primers within the assay. To quantify the absolute abundance of each unique TCRbeta CDR3 rearrangement, sequence reads were collapsed and filtered. For each sample, productive Simpson clonality was calculated as the square root of Simpson's diversity index across productive rearrangements. The source is immuneACCESS, and TCRdb retained only in-frame sequences with V and J called. Part of the clones is not carried over; for the studies checked, unresolved V genes explain less than half of this, and the remainder is unexplained. The V and J calls and clone size come from that table; D and trimming were worked out from the DNA. The sample profile shows about 260,000 clones; approximately 90% of them were found once. The top ten hold about 4% of the sample.

A remark on this clone: The antigen it recognizes is unknown. Per-base qualities were not stored, and no clone one base away is much larger.

Each collaborating institution followed its own protocols to collect whole blood in K2EDTA tubes. For TCRbeta analysis, collaborators shipped samples as frozen whole blood, isolated PBMCs, or DNA extracted from either of those sample types. Sequenced material: peripheral blood. This chain joins TRBV12-5 to TRBJ1-6, with 7 junctional bases fitting TRBD1. This TCR came from a woman aged 40 to 50 with acute or convalescent COVID-19. Here the CDR3 is given as CASSTGFNSPLHF. The DNA sequence reads TGTGCTAGTTCGACAGGGTTCAATTCACCCCTCCACTTT.